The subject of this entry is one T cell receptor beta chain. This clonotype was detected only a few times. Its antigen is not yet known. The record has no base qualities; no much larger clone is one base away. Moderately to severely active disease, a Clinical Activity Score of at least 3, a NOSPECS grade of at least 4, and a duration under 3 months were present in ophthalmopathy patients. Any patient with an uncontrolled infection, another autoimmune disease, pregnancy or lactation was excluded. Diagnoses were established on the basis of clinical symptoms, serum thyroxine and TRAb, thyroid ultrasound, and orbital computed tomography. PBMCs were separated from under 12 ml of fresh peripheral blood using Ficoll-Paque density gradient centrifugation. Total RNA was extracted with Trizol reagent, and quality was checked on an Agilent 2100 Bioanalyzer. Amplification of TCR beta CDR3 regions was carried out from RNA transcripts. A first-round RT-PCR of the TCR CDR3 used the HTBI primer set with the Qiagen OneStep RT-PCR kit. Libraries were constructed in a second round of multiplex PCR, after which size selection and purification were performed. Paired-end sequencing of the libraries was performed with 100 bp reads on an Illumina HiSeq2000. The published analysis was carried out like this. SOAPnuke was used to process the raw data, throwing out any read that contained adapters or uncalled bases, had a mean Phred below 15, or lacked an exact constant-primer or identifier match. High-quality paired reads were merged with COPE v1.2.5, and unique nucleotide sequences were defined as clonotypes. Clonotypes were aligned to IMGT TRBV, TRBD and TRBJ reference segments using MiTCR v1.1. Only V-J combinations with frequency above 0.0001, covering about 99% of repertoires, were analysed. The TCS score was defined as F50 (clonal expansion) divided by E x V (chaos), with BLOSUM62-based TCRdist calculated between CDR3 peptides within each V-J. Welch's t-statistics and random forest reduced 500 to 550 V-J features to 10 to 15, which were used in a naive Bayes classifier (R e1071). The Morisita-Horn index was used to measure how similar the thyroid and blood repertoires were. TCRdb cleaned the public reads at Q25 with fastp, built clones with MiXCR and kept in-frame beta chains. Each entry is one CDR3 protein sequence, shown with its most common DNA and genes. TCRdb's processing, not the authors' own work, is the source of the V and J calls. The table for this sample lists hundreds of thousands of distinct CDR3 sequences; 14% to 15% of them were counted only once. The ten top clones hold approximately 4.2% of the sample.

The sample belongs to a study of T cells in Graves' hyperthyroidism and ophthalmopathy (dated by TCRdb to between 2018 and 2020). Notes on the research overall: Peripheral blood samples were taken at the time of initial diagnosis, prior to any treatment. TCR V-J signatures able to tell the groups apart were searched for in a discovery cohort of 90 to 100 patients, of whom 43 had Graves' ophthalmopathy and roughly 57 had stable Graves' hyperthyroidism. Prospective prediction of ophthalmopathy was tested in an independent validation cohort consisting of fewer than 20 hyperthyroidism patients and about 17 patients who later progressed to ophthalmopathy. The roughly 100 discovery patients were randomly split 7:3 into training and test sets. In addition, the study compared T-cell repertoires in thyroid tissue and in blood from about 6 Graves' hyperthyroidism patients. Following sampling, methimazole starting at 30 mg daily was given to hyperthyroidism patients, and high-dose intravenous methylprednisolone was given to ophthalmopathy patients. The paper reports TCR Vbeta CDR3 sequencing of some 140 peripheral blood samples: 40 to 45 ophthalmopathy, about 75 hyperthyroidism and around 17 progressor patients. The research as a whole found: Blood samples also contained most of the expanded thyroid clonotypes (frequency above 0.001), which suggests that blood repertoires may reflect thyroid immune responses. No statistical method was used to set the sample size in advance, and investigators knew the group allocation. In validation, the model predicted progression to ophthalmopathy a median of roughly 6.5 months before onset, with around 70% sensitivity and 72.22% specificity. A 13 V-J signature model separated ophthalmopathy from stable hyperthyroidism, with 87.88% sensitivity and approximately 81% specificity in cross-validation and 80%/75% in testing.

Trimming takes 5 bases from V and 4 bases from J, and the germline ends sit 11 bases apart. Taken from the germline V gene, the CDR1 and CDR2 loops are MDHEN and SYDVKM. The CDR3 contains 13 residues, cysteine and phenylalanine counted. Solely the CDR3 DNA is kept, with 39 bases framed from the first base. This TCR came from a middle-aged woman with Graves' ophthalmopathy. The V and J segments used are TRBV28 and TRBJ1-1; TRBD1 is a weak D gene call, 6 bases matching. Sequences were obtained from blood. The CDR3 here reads CASSVQGLTEAFF. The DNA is TGTGCCAGCAGTGTACAGGGTCTCACTGAAGCTTTCTTT.